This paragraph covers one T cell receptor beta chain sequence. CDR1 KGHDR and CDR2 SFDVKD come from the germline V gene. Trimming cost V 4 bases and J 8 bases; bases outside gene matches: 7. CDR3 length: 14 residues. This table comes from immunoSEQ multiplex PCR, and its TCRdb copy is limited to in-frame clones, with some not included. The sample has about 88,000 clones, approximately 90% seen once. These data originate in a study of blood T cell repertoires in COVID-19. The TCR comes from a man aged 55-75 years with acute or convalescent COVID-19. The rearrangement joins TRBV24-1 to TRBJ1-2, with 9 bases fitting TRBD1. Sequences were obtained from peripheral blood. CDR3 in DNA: TGTGCCACCAGTGAAGCACAGGGGGCGCGAGGCTACACCTTC. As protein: CATSEAQGARGYTF.